This paragraph reports one T cell receptor beta chain. The CDR3 runs 15 residues. Trimming took off 2 bases at V and 0 bases at J, with 9 bases between the two ends. Looked up from germline, CDR1 is MNHEY and CDR2 is SMNVEV (reference sequence). The sample belongs to a study of control samples from healthy donors and cancer patients. TCRdb's table, derived via immunoSEQ multiplex PCR, lists solely in-frame clones and lacks some. Of about 140,000 clones listed, roughly nine tenths are singletons. Source material: blood. This clonotype was sampled from a woman aged 30 to 39 in good health. The chain uses TRBV27 and TRBJ2-3; D gene ambiguous. The CDR3 DNA is TGTGCCAGCAGTTTAGACGGTGCTAGCACAGATACGCAGTATTTT. Translating it yields CASSLDGASTDTQYF.